This TCR beta chain was identified during a study of human T cells and chemical hapten exposure. Study information: The study traced per-sample TCR yield variation mainly to small differences in pooled library volumes. Findings and limits, study-wide: DPC sensitization produced no change in TCRs with frequency above 1 in 1000.

The CDR3 totals 15 residues. Trimming shortened V by 0 bases and J by 1 base, and 8 bases separated the two germline ends. Total RNA was isolated from whole blood that had not been fractionated. Attachment of unique molecular identifiers to individual cDNA molecules was performed in the library. Per the original data handling: A per-sample median of roughly 100,000 TCRs was observed, with a range of about 23,224 to 700,000. MiXCR, applied by TCRdb to the 5' RACE reads, yields one record per CDR3 protein. The V and J calls were determined by TCRdb, not by the authors. The sample has some 150,000 distinct CDR3 sequences, around 4.4% seen once. This clonotype was observed a few times. The antigen remains unidentified.

The genes are TRBV12-3 or TRBV12-4 and TRBJ2-3; D is tentatively TRBD1 or TRBD2 (5 bases each). The TCR originated in a female donor in good health. The CDR3 DNA follows: TGTGCCAGCAGTTTAGCGGGGGAGTGCACAGATACGCAGTATTTT. It yields the protein CASSLAGECTDTQYF.